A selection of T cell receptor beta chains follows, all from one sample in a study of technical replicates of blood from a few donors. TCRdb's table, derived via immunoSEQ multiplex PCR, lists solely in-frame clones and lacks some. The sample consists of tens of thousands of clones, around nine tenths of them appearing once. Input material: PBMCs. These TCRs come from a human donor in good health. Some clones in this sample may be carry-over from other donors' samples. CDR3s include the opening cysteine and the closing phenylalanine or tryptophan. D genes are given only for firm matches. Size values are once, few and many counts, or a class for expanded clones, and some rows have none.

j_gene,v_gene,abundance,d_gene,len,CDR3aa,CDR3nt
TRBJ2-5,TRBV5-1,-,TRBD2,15,CASRLSGALQETQYF,TGCGCCAGCAGACTTAGCGGGGCGTTGCAAGAGACCCAGTACTTC
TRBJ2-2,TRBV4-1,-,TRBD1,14,CASRGDSYTGELFF,TGCGCCAGCAGGGGGGACAGTTACACCGGGGAGCTGTTTTTT
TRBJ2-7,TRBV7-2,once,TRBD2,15,CASSLAGTTTYEQYF,TGTGCCAGCAGCTTAGCGGGGACTACTACCTACGAGCAGTACTTC
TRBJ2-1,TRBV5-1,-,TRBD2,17,CATTIGLAGGPVHEQFF,TGCGCCACCACCATAGGGCTAGCGGGGGGGCCGGTGCATGAGCAGTTCTTC
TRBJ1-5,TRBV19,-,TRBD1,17,CASSIHATGGSNQPQHF,TGTGCCAGTAGTATCCACGCCACAGGGGGAAGCAATCAGCCCCAGCATTTT
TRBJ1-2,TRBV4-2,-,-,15,CASSQVGSGSGGYTF,TGTGCCAGCAGCCAAGTGGGGAGTGGGTCGGGCGGCTACACCTTC
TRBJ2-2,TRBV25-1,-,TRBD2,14,CASTGRGGGGELFF,TGTGCCAGCACCGGACGGGGGGGCGGCGGGGAGCTGTTTTTT
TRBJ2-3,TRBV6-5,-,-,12,CASILEGGPQYF,TGTGCCAGCATCCTGGAGGGAGGCCCCCAGTATTTT
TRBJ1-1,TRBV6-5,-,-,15,CASSYWGLKNTEAFF,TGTGCCAGCAGTTACTGGGGGCTTAAGAACACTGAAGCTTTCTTT
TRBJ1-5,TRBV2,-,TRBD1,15,CASSVEGASDQPQHF,TGTGCCAGCAGTGTAGAGGGGGCAAGCGATCAGCCCCAGCATTTT